There are a few counts of the clone carrying this T cell receptor (beta chain). The antigen remains undetermined. Sequencing targeted expressed TCRB transcripts, as all isolated RNA had been reverse transcribed. Here immunoSEQ multiplex PCR was the method, and the copy in TCRdb shows in-frame clones only, minus some. The data hold a few hundred thousand clones, with around 15% observed a single time. This sample stems from a study of beta chain features in type 1 diabetes. Study conclusions and caveats: Researchers reported that naive, central memory and Treg TCRB repertoires appeared more similar in patients than in healthy donors.

This sequence was found in a woman between 18 and 29 years old in good health. The sample comprised naive CD4+ T cells from blood.

The CDR3 is CSAPNSYEQYF. The CDR3 region has the DNA TGCAGTGCTCCCAACTCCTACGAGCAGTACTTC. The chain has TRBV20-1 and TRBJ2-7, with D unclear. This CDR3 has 11 residues. Germline CDR1 DFQATT, CDR2 SNEGSKA (reference sequence). V lost 5 bases and J 0 bases, leaving 5 bases between the germline ends.